In its sample, the clone carrying this T cell receptor beta chain was seen a few times. The antigen remains undetermined. Method: immunoSEQ multiplex PCR; TCRdb's copy keeps in-frame clones and lacks some. The profile shows over 75,000 clones, approximately 83% of them singletons. This specimen belongs to a study of radiotherapy plus CTLA-4 blockade in lung cancer. The CDR3 consists of 15 residues. Germline loops: CDR1 MDHEN, CDR2 SYDVKM. Trimming pared 6 bases from V and 3 bases from J, leaving 15 bases between. Study conclusions and caveats: Early blood T cell clone dynamics reportedly forecast response best, with interferon-beta. Tumor-derived TCR clones expanded in blood after radiotherapy plus ipilimumab.

Focal radiation and CTLA-4 blockade (ipilimumab) were tested in chemo-refractory metastatic non-small-cell lung cancer patients. This chain connects TRBV28 to TRBJ1-5, with D hard to call. Sequencing was performed on peripheral blood, taken from a patient treated with radiotherapy plus ipilimumab. This sequence was found in a human donor with non-small cell lung cancer who had stable disease on radiotherapy plus ipilimumab. CDR3 in amino acids: CASRASGSPNQPQHF. The CDR3 region has the DNA TGTGCCAGCAGAGCGTCGGGGTCCCCCAATCAGCCCCAGCATTTT.